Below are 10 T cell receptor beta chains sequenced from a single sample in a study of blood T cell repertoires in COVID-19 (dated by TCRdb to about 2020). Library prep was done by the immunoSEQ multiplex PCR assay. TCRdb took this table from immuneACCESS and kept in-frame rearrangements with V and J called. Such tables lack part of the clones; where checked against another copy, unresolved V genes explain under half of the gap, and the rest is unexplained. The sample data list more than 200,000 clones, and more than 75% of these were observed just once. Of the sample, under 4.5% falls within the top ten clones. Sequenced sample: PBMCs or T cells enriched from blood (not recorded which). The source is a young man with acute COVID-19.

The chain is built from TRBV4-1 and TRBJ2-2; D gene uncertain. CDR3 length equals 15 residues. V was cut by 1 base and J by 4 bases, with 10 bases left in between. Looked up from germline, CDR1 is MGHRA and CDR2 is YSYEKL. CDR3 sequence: CASSQGKARTGELFF. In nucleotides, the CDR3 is TGCGCCAGCAGCCAAGGCAAAGCTCGCACCGGGGAGCTGTTTTTT.

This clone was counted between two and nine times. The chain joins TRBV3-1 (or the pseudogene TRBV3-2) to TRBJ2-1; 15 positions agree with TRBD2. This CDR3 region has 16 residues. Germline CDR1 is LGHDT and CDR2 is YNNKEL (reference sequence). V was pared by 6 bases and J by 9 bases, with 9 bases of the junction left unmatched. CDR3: CASSRTSGGANIEQFF. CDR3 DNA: TGTGCCAGCAGTCGGACTAGCGGGGGGGCTAATATTGAGCAGTTCTTC.

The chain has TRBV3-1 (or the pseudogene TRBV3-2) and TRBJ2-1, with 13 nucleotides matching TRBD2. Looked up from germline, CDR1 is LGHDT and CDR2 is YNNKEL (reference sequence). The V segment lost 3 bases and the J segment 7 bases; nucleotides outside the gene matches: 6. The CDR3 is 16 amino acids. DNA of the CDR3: TGTGCCAGCAGCCACGGTAGACTAGCGGGGGGAAATGAGCAGTTCTTC. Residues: CASSHGRLAGGNEQFF.

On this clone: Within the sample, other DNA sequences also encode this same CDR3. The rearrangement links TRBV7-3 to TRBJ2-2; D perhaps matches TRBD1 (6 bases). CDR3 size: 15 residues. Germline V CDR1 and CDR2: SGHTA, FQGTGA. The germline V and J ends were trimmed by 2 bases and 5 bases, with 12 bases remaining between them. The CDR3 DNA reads TGTGCCAGCAGCTTAGGGCAGGGGCGGACCGGGGAGCTGTTTTTT. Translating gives CASSLGQGRTGELFF.

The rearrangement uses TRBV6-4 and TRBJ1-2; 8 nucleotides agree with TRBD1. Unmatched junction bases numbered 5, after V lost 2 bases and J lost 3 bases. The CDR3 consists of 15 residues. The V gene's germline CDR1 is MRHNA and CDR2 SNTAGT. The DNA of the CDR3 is TGTGCCAGCAGTGACCCCGACAGGGGATACTATGGCTACACCTTC. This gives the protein CASSDPDRGYYGYTF.

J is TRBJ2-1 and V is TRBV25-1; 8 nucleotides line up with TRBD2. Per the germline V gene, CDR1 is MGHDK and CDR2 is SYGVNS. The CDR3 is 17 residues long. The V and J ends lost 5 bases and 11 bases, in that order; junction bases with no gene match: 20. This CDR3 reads CASSSPSTGGAFLKQFF. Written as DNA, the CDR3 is TGTGCCAGCAGTTCACCTTCAACCGGGGGGGCCTTCCTCAAGCAGTTCTTC.

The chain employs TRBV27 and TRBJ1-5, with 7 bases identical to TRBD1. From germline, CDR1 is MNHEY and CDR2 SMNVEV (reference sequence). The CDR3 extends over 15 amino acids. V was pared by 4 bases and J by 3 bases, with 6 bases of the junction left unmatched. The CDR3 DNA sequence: TGTGCCAGCAGTTCCAGACAGGGTGTCAATCAGCCCCAGCATTTT. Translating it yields CASSSRQGVNQPQHF.

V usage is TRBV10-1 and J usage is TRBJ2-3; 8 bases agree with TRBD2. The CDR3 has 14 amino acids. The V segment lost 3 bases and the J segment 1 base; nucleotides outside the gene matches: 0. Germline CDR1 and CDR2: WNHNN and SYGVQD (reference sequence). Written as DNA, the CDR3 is TGCGCCAGCAGTGACGGGGGGGGCACAGATACGCAGTATTTT. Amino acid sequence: CASSDGGGTDTQYF.

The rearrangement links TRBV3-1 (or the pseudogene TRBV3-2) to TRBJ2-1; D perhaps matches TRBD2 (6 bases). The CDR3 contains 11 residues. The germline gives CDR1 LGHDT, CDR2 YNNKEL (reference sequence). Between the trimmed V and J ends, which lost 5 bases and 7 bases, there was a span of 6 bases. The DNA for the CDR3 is TGTGCCAGCAGCGGGGGGAATGAGCAGTTCTTC. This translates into CASSGGNEQFF.

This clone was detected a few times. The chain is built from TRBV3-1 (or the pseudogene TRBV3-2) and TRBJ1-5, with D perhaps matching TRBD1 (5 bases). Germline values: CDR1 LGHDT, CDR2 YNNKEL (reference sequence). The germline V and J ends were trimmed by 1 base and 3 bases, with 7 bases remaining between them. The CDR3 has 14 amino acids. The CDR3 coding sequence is TGTGCCAGCAGCCAAGTAGGGGCCAATCAGCCCCAGCATTTT. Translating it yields CASSQVGANQPQHF.